Following are 30 T cell receptor beta chains from one sample sequenced in a study of cytomegalovirus exposure and HLA in healthy donors. Primers included in the PCR were 60 Vbeta and 13 Jbeta primers. The method was immunoSEQ multiplex PCR; TCRdb's version includes in-frame clones alone and lacks a portion of them. The table has a few hundred thousand clones, under 80% seen once. The specimen was PBMCs. The receptors shown here come from a girl aged 2 to 9 in good health and CMV-seronegative.

This clone was seen only a few times. The chain carries TRBV4-1 and TRBJ1-3; 8 nucleotides agree with TRBD1. The CDR3 has 16 residues. Germline CDR1 MGHRA, CDR2 YSYEKL. V dropped 2 bases and J dropped 2; count of bases not matched to a gene: 5. The CDR3 loop reads CASSQLTGETGNTIYF. The DNA for the CDR3 is TGCGCCAGCAGCCAATTGACAGGGGAAACTGGAAACACCATATATTTT.

The rearrangement joins TRBV10-3 to TRBJ1-2; D remains unclear. CDR3 length equals 12 residues. V was trimmed by 6 bases and J by 8 bases, leaving 13 bases between them. Germline values: CDR1 ENHRY, CDR2 SYGVKD. The CDR3 sequence: CAIRRVLKGYTF. The DNA of the CDR3 is TGTGCCATCAGGAGGGTGCTTAAAGGCTACACCTTC.

The CDR3: CASSFSGSGYEQYF. CDR3 coding DNA: TGTGCCAGCAGCTTTAGCGGGAGTGGCTACGAGCAGTACTTC. The chain carries TRBV7-2 and TRBJ2-7; TRBD2 agrees at 9 bases. V lost 3 bases and J lost 3; bases outside the gene matches: 3. Germline V CDR1 and CDR2: SGHTA, FQGNSA. There are 14 residues in the CDR3.

This rearrangement joins TRBV29-1 to TRBJ2-7, with a tentative D call TRBD1 (7 bases). Germline V gene data show CDR1 as SQVTM and CDR2 as ANQGSEA. This CDR3 comprises 13 residues. Deletions cut 7 bases from V and 1 base from J, with 14 bases between. The CDR3: CSALGGQSYEQYF. In DNA, the CDR3 is TGCAGCGCCCTGGGGGGACAGTCCTACGAGCAGTACTTC.

The chain carries TRBV5-8 and TRBJ2-7; a possible D gene is TRBD2 (6 bases). Trimming took off 2 bases at V and 2 bases at J, with 8 bases between the two ends. Germline CDR1 and CDR2: SGHTS and YDEGEE. The length of the CDR3 is 13 residues. CDR3 in amino acids: CASSFAGTYEQYF. CDR3 nucleotide sequence: TGTGCCAGCAGCTTTGCGGGGACCTACGAGCAGTACTTC.

V gene TRBV7-3 combines with J gene TRBJ2-3; TRBD2 matches 10 bases. The germline V gene has CDR1 SGHTA and CDR2 FQGTGA. This CDR3 has 17 amino acids. J lost 2 bases, V lost 2 bases, and 7 bases had no gene match. The CDR3 here is CASSLEASGRNTDTQYF. DNA of the CDR3: TGTGCCAGCAGCTTAGAGGCTAGCGGGAGAAACACAGATACGCAGTATTTT. Filled out from reference TRBV7-3 and TRBJ2-3, the complete variable domain reads GAGVSQTPSNKVTEKGKYVELRCDPISGHTALYWYRQSLGQGPEFLIYFQGTGAADDSGLPNDRFFAVRPEGSVSTLKIQRTERGDSAVYLCASSLEASGRNTDTQYFGPGTRLTVL.

This clone was seen a handful of times. This chain uses TRBV15 with TRBJ1-2, with unresolved D. The germline V gene encodes CDR1 LNHNV and CDR2 YYDKDF (reference sequence). The CDR3 length is 14 residues. V lost 0 bases and J 2 bases, leaving 7 bases between the germline ends. CDR3 region: CATSRDRGNYGYTF. The CDR3 region has the DNA TGTGCCACCAGCAGAGATCGGGGAAACTATGGCTACACCTTC.

The chain recombines TRBV7-3 with TRBJ2-2; 7 bases fit TRBD1. V was pared by 3 bases and J by 2 bases, with 6 bases of the junction left unmatched. The CDR3 runs to 16 residues. Germline V gene lookup returns CDR1 SGHTA and CDR2 FQGTGA. CDR3 coding DNA: TGTGCCAGCAGCTTGTCCCGGGACAGTAACACCGGGGAGCTGTTTTTT. It specifies CASSLSRDSNTGELFF.

This clone has more than one count but fewer than ten. This chain links TRBV4-2 with TRBJ2-6; TRBD1 matches 10 bases. The junction had 4 bases not matched to a gene; V was cut back by 2 bases and J by 3 bases. CDR1 is LGHNA, CDR2 YNFKEQ, per germline. The CDR3 loop spans 17 amino acids. Here the CDR3 reads CASSQIDRGHGANVLTF. CDR3 nucleotides: TGTGCCAGCAGCCAAATTGACAGGGGGCATGGGGCCAACGTCCTGACTTTC.

A few counts support this clone. V is TRBV4-1 and J is TRBJ2-7; D is perhaps TRBD1 (6 bases). Trimming cost V 3 bases and J 0 bases, with 12 bases left between them. From germline, CDR1 is MGHRA and CDR2 YSYEKL. This CDR3 has 15 amino acids. The CDR3 coding sequence is TGCGCCAGCAGCCATCCAGGGGAAAACTCCTACGAGCAGTACTTC. Encoded protein: CASSHPGENSYEQYF.

The V and J genes are TRBV11-2 and TRBJ2-3; D perhaps matches TRBD2 (5 bases). The germline CDR1 and CDR2 sequences are SGHAT and FQNNGV. The CDR3 has 14 residues. V was trimmed by 1 base and J by 3 bases, leaving 8 bases between them. The chain's CDR3 is CASSLAGITDTQYF. Here the CDR3 DNA reads TGTGCCAGCAGCTTAGCCGGGATTACAGATACGCAGTATTTT.

This chain uses TRBV7-9 with TRBJ2-1; D perhaps matches TRBD1 (5 bases). Germline values: CDR1 SEHNR, CDR2 FQNEAQ (reference sequence). V lost 1 base and J 1 base, leaving 8 bases between the germline ends. CDR3 length: 15 amino acids. This CDR3 is CASSLEGFSYNEQFF. CDR3 in DNA: TGTGCCAGCAGCTTAGAGGGGTTTTCCTACAATGAGCAGTTCTTC. The full variable domain, rest sourced from reference TRBV7-9 and TRBJ2-1, is DTGVSQNPRHKITKRGQNVTFRCDPISEHNRLYWYRQTLGQGPEFLTYFQNEAQLEKSRLLSDRFSAERPKGSFSTLEIQRTEQGDSAMYLCASSLEGFSYNEQFFGPGTRLTVL.

The chain employs TRBV2 and TRBJ2-7; TRBD1 matches 8 bases. Germline loops: CDR1 SNHLY, CDR2 FYNNEI. The CDR3 runs to 13 residues. Losses at the gene ends were 8 bases for V and 4 bases for J; bases not matched to a gene: 7. CDR3 protein: CASAGQGIYEQYF. The CDR3 region has the DNA TGTGCCAGCGCAGGACAGGGTATTTACGAGCAGTACTTC.

This chain connects TRBV19 to TRBJ2-3, with TRBD2 identical over 7 bases. Looked up from germline, CDR1 is LNHDA and CDR2 is SQIVND (reference sequence). This CDR3 region has 17 residues. The V segment lost 5 bases and the J segment 3 bases; nucleotides outside the gene matches: 14. DNA for the CDR3: TGTGCCAGTAGTTTCTGGGCCAGCGGGATGGGAACAGATACGCAGTATTTT. It is translated as CASSFWASGMGTDTQYF. Drawing the rest from reference TRBV19 and TRBJ2-3, the complete variable domain is DGGITQSPKYLFRKEGQNVTLSCEQNLNHDAMYWYRQDPGQGLRLIYYSQIVNDFQKGDIAEGYSVSREKKESFPLTVTSAQKNPTAFYLCASSFWASGMGTDTQYFGPGTRLTVL.

This rearrangement joins TRBV6-5 to TRBJ1-1; the D is unclear. Trimming cost V 2 bases and J 4 bases, with 8 bases left between them. This CDR3 spans 13 amino acids. Germline CDR1 MNHEY, CDR2 SVGAGI. CDR3 bases: TGTGCCAGCAGTTACCGCCTAGCCACTGAAGCTTTCTTT. Translated: CASSYRLATEAFF.

The rearrangement joins TRBV6-5 to TRBJ1-2, with D perhaps TRBD1 (5 bases). The CDR3 consists of 13 residues. Looked up from germline, CDR1 is MNHEY and CDR2 is SVGAGI. V dropped 7 bases and J dropped 4 bases, with 13 bases sitting between them. CDR3 bases: TGTGCCAGCACCGGGGGGGATGTCTATGGCTACACCTTC. This translates into CASTGGDVYGYTF.

This clone was counted a single time. The chain joins TRBV2 to TRBJ2-1; no firm D call. The CDR3 contains 15 residues. V gave up 5 bases and J gave up 6 bases, with 17 bases separating them. Germline V CDR1 and CDR2: SNHLY, FYNNEI. CDR3 DNA sequence: TGTGCCAGCAGTCGTCTCCGTACTCCGTCCAATGAGCAGTTCTTC. Amino acid sequence: CASSRLRTPSNEQFF.

Remarks on this clone: The junction differs from germline at one of its ends, possibly a read error. The chain combines TRBV5-6 with TRBJ2-7; TRBD2 is a possible D gene (6 bases). The V gene's germline CDR1 is SGHDT and CDR2 YYEEEE. There are 14 residues in the CDR3. Here the CDR3 reads CANSLRAGTHEQYF. The CDR3 coding sequence is TGTGCCAACAGCTTGAGGGCGGGGACCCACGAGCAGTACTTC.

This chain connects TRBV19 to TRBJ2-1; maybe TRBD2 (6 bases). V lost 9 bases to trimming and J lost 0 bases, with 21 bases between them. The CDR3 length is 17 residues. CDR1 and CDR2 (germline): LNHDA, SQIVND (reference sequence). The CDR3 DNA is TGTGCCAGCCGCGGGGTGCCCCAGTTAAGCTCCTACAATGAGCAGTTCTTC. Its protein is CASRGVPQLSSYNEQFF. The variable domain in full, with the rest retrieved from reference TRBV19 and TRBJ2-1, is DGGITQSPKYLFRKEGQNVTLSCEQNLNHDAMYWYRQDPGQGLRLIYYSQIVNDFQKGDIAEGYSVSREKKESFPLTVTSAQKNPTAFYLCASRGVPQLSSYNEQFFGPGTRLTVL.

V gene TRBV6-1 combines with J gene TRBJ2-7; 8 bases map to TRBD1. V trimming: 4 bases; J trimming: 2 bases; junction bases outside the gene matches: 4. The CDR3 loop spans 14 amino acids. Germline assignment: CDR1 MNHNS and CDR2 SASEGT. The CDR3 DNA reads TGTGCCAGCAGTGGACAGGGGACAACCTACGAGCAGTACTTC. This sequence encodes CASSGQGTTYEQYF.

The rearrangement uses TRBV11-3 and TRBJ2-2, with unresolved D. The CDR3 is 14 residues long. Germline V lookup: CDR1 SGHNT, CDR2 YENEEA. V lost 7 bases to trimming and J lost 0 bases, with 9 bases between them. CDR3 coding DNA: TGTGCCAGCAAAGAGGATTCGAACACCGGGGAGCTGTTTTTT. Residues: CASKEDSNTGELFF.

V usage is TRBV7-6 and J usage is TRBJ2-7; 11 bases align to TRBD2. After removal of 5 bases from V and 5 bases from J, the junction contained 8 bases not matched to a gene. Germline assignment: CDR1 SGHVS and CDR2 FNYEAQ. The CDR3 has 15 residues. The CDR3 bases are TGTGCCAGCAGCCAGATAGCGGGAGGGGGTGACGAGCAGTACTTC. Its translation is CASSQIAGGGDEQYF. Filled out from reference TRBV7-6 and TRBJ2-7, the complete variable domain reads GAGVSQSPRYKVTKRGQDVALRCDPISGHVSLYWYRQALGQGPEFLTYFNYEAQQDKSGLPNDRFSAERPEGSISTLTIQRTEQRDSAMYRCASSQIAGGGDEQYFGPGTRLTVT.

The chain links TRBV30 to TRBJ1-1; D is possibly TRBD1 (5 bases). V was pared by 3 bases and J by 1 base, with 12 bases between. CDR1 GTSNPN and CDR2 SVGIG come from the germline V gene (reference sequence). The length of the CDR3 is 14 residues. CDR3 sequence: CAWRGGRKNTEAFF. Written as DNA, the CDR3 is TGTGCCTGGAGGGGGGGACGGAAGAACACTGAAGCTTTCTTT.

The gene calls are TRBV15 and TRBJ1-1; TRBD1 is a possible D gene (5 bases). Trimming cost V 3 bases and J 1 base, with 9 bases left between them. Germline assignment: CDR1 LNHNV and CDR2 YYDKDF (reference sequence). CDR3 size: 14 residues. The CDR3 DNA reads as TGTGCCACCAGCAGTGGGGGGTGGAACACTGAAGCTTTCTTT. Translating gives CATSSGGWNTEAFF. The full variable domain, in which reference TRBV15 and TRBJ1-1 provide the parts outside the CDR3, is DAMVIQNPRYQVTQFGKPVTLSCSQTLNHNVMYWYQQKSSQAPKLLFHYYDKDFNNEADTPDNFQSRRPNTSFCFLDIRSPGLGDTAMYLCATSSGGWNTEAFFGQGTRLTVV.

The chain uses TRBV19 and TRBJ1-1; TRBD1 is a possible D gene (5 bases). This CDR3 has 14 amino acids. V lost 11 bases and J lost 2, with 18 bases in between. Germline CDR1 reads LNHDA; CDR2 reads SQIVND (reference sequence). CDR3 nucleotide sequence: TGTGCCTCCTACGGACGGGGGTTAAACACTGAAGCTTTCTTT. It is translated as CASYGRGLNTEAFF.

The genes are TRBV9 and TRBJ2-1; D is perhaps TRBD2 (6 bases). The V and J ends lost 4 bases and 4 bases respectively, with 21 bases between them. CDR1 and CDR2 from the germline V gene are SGDLS and YYNGEE. This CDR3 is 17 amino acids long. The CDR3 reads CASSPVGSSGLYNEQFF. For the CDR3, the DNA is TGTGCCAGCAGCCCAGTCGGGTCGAGCGGGCTATACAATGAGCAGTTCTTC.

J is TRBJ1-6 and V is TRBV15; no clear D. CDR3 length: 16 amino acids. The V gene's germline CDR1 is LNHNV and CDR2 YYDKDF (reference sequence). V lost 5 bases and J lost 2, with 13 bases in between. In DNA, the CDR3 is TGTGCCACCAGCGGAGGACGAGGAGCCTATAATTCACCCCTCCACTTT. Translating gives CATSGGRGAYNSPLHF. Together with reference TRBV15 and TRBJ1-6, the CDR3 gives the full variable domain: DAMVIQNPRYQVTQFGKPVTLSCSQTLNHNVMYWYQQKSSQAPKLLFHYYDKDFNNEADTPDNFQSRRPNTSFCFLDIRSPGLGDTAMYLCATSGGRGAYNSPLHFGNGTRLTVT.

The chain combines TRBV6-5 with TRBJ2-7; 10 bases line up with TRBD2. J lost 3 bases, V lost 2 bases, and 7 bases had no gene match. The CDR3 is 16 residues long. CDR1 MNHEY and CDR2 SVGAGI come from the germline V gene. CDR3: CASSYPIAGGNYEQYF. The DNA for the CDR3 is TGTGCCAGCAGTTACCCTATAGCGGGGGGAAACTACGAGCAGTACTTC.

In DNA, the CDR3 is TGCGCCAGCAGCTTGGCAAGCGGGGCGGGCACCGGGGAGCTGTTTTTT. This gives the protein CASSLASGAGTGELFF. This chain joins TRBV5-1 and TRBJ2-2, with TRBD2 matching 7 bases. Germline-derived CDR1 and CDR2 are SGHRS and YFSETQ. The V and J ends lost 0 bases and 4 bases, in that order; junction bases with no gene match: 6. The CDR3 covers 16 residues.

The J gene is TRBJ2-6, the V gene TRBV4-1; TRBD1 matches at 12 bases. Germline trimming cut 1 base from V and 3 bases from J; bases unmatched to any gene: 7. The CDR3 is made up of 19 amino acids. CDR1 is MGHRA, CDR2 YSYEKL, per germline. The DNA of the CDR3 is TGCGCCAGCAGCCAAGTCAAAGGGACAGGGGGCCTTGGGGCCAACGTCCTGACTTTC. Amino acid sequence: CASSQVKGTGGLGANVLTF.